Following are 18 T cell receptor beta chains from one sample sequenced in a study of molecular identifiers for immune sequencing clone quantification. One entry per CDR3 protein results from TCRdb running MiXCR on the PCR reads. The sample consists of about 630,000 distinct CDR3 sequences, roughly 27% of them appearing once. The sample taken for sequencing was naive CD8+ T cells from blood, with Jurkat cell RNA spiked in. This sample's subset: FACS-sorted CD8+CD4-CCR7+CD45RA+ naive T cells. Receptors originate from a human donor in good health. Some libraries in this study had Jurkat cell RNA spiked in.

This clonotype was seen just once. A much larger clone lies a single base off, so this may be a read error. The chain uses TRBV20-1 and TRBJ2-2, with no clear D. Trimming cost V 2 bases and J 6 bases, with 22 bases left between them. CDR3 size: 17 residues. Germline loops: CDR1 DFQATT, CDR2 SNEGSKA (reference sequence). The CDR3 DNA reads as TGCAGTGCTAGAACCAGTCCGGGTCCGTCTCGGGCCGGGGAGCTGTTTTTT. Protein: CSARTSPGPSRAGELFF.

Only a few counts were recorded for this clonotype. The DNA for the CDR3 is TGTGCCAGCAGCCAGATACTAGCGAACACCGGGGAGCTGTTTTTT. Translated, it gives CASSQILANTGELFF. The chain uses TRBV3-1 and TRBJ2-2; D might be TRBD2 (5 bases). Between the trimmed V and J ends, which lost 3 bases and 0 bases, there was a span of 8 bases. The V gene's germline CDR1 is LGHDT and CDR2 YNNKEL (reference sequence). CDR3 size: 15 residues.

The table lists this clonotype with many counts. The J gene is TRBJ1-3, the V gene TRBV12-3 or TRBV12-4, with unresolved D. The CDR3 covers 13 residues. V lost 6 bases to trimming and J lost 10 bases, with 16 bases between them. The CDR3 sequence: CASSPYSFGTIYF. The CDR3 DNA reads TGTGCCAGCAGCCCGTATTCCTTCGGTACCATATATTTT.

The chain couples TRBV20-1 to TRBJ2-5; D is possibly TRBD2 (6 bases). The germline gives CDR1 DFQATT, CDR2 SNEGSKA (reference sequence). The CDR3 sequence is 13 residues long. V dropped 7 bases and J dropped 2 bases, with 14 bases sitting between them. CDR3 nucleotide sequence: TGCAGTGGGAGACTAGTCCTTCAAGAGACCCAGTACTTC. Translation: CSGRLVLQETQYF.

This clonotype appeared a few times. The chain links TRBV28 to TRBJ2-7; D is tentatively TRBD1 or TRBD2 (6 bases each). The CDR3 length is 14 residues. The ends were cut back, 2 bases at V and 4 bases at J, with 12 bases in the middle. Germline CDR1 and CDR2: MDHEN and SYDVKM. The CDR3 bases are TGTGCCAGCAGTTTAGTGATAGGGGGGTACGAGCAGTACTTC. This translates into CASSLVIGGYEQYF.

This clonotype was counted only a few times. This chain connects TRBV19 to TRBJ2-3; 8 positions agree with TRBD2. CDR1 and CDR2 from the germline V gene are LNHDA and SQIVND (reference sequence). The J segment lost 6 bases and the V segment lost 2 bases, leaving 7 bases of the junction unmatched. The CDR3 covers 15 residues. CDR3 coding DNA: TGTGCCAGTAGTATACTCTCGGGAGGGCCGGATACGCAGTATTTT. Translated: CASSILSGGPDTQYF.

In the case of this clonotype: With a much larger clone just one base away, this may be a read error. This likely comes from a read error, as the CDR3 has no conserved phenylalanine or tryptophan at its end. The V and J genes are TRBV6-1 and TRBJ2-4; D tentatively reads TRBD1 or TRBD2 (6 bases each). With 1 base removed from V and 6 bases from J, the gap between germline ends came to 10 bases. The CDR3 extends over 14 amino acids. The germline V gene has CDR1 MNHNS and CDR2 SASEGT. The CDR3 coding sequence is TGTGCCAGCAGTGAAGGAGGAGGGGGAAACATTCAGTACTCC. Its translation: CASSEGGGGNIQYS.

This clonotype was counted a few times. V and J are TRBV12-3 or TRBV12-4 and TRBJ2-1; D is ambiguous. V dropped 0 bases and J dropped 5 bases, with 11 bases sitting between them. The CDR3 runs to 15 residues. The CDR3 sequence is CASSLAGYEDNEQFF. The CDR3 DNA is TGTGCCAGCAGTTTAGCAGGGTACGAGGACAATGAGCAGTTCTTC.

The rearrangement uses TRBV27 and TRBJ1-6; TRBD1 matches at 7 bases. Germline CDR1 MNHEY, CDR2 SMNVEV (reference sequence). J was trimmed by 4 bases and V by 7 bases; bases with no gene match: 4. The CDR3 has 14 residues. CDR3 residues: CASTVGQYNSPLHF. The CDR3 DNA follows: TGTGCCAGCACCGTGGGACAGTATAATTCACCCCTCCACTTT.

As for this clonotype: The junction differs from germline at one of its ends, possibly a read error. The chain joins TRBV5-3 to TRBJ2-7; D is unclear. TRBV5-3 is placed among ORFs of uncertain function. The CDR3 is 13 residues long. The CDR3 DNA reads TGTGCCAGCAGCTTCATAGATCCCTACGAGCAGTACTTC. Its protein is CASSFIDPYEQYF.

This clonotype was recorded many times. The chain links TRBV6-5 to TRBJ2-7, with 8 bases aligning to TRBD2. Trimming cost V 5 bases and J 4 bases; bases outside gene matches: 7. CDR1 is MNHEY, CDR2 SVGAGI, per germline. The CDR3 spans 14 residues. The CDR3 bases are TGTGCCAGCAGTACCAGCGGGAGTGGTTACGAGCAGTACTTC. It is translated as CASSTSGSGYEQYF.

On this clonotype: At one end the junction does not follow the germline gene, possibly because of a read error. The chain carries TRBV4-1 and TRBJ2-1; D might be TRBD2 (7 bases). This CDR3 contains 16 residues. Germline V CDR1 and CDR2: MGHRA, YSYEKL. The CDR3: CARSQGRGAGSNEQFF. The CDR3 nucleotides are TGCGCCCGCAGCCAAGGCCGGGGGGCCGGTTCCAATGAGCAGTTCTTC.

In this sample, this clonotype turned up many times. The chain uses TRBV10-2 and TRBJ2-5, with no clear D. The V gene lost 2 bases and the J gene lost 0 bases, with 7 bases spanning the gap. Germline V gene sequence: CDR1 WSHSY, CDR2 SAAADI. This CDR3 is built from 14 residues. CDR3: CASSERRDQETQYF. CDR3 bases: TGCGCCAGCAGTGAGAGGAGAGACCAAGAGACCCAGTACTTC.

The genes are TRBV30 and TRBJ2-7; tentatively, D is TRBD2 (6 bases). The CDR3 has 14 residues. V was cut by 3 bases and J by 1 base, with 13 bases left in between. The germline V gene has CDR1 GTSNPN and CDR2 SVGIG (reference sequence). CDR3 coding DNA: TGTGCCTGGAGCACATTTGGGGGGTCCTACGAGCAGTACTTC. Protein sequence: CAWSTFGGSYEQYF.

A word on this clonotype: A much more abundant neighbour one base away suggests this may be a read error. The genes are TRBV6-6 and TRBJ2-1; D ambiguous. This CDR3 contains 16 residues. Trimming removed 2 bases at V and 6 bases at J, with 17 bases between. The V gene's germline CDR1 is MNHNY and CDR2 SVGAGI (reference sequence). In DNA, the CDR3 is TGTGCCAGCAGTTACCAACCAACAGAGTACCTCAATGAGCAGTTCTTC. It yields the protein CASSYQPTEYLNEQFF.

The rearrangement uses TRBV6-5 and TRBJ2-2, with no clear D. The V and J ends lost 1 base and 4 bases respectively, with 10 bases between them. Germline V lookup: CDR1 MNHEY, CDR2 SVGAGI. This CDR3 spans 15 amino acids. The CDR3 nucleotides are TGTGCCAGCAGTTACTACTTGAAGAGCACCGGGGAGCTGTTTTTT. Translated, it gives CASSYYLKSTGELFF.

This clonotype showed up just a few times. This chain links TRBV28 with TRBJ2-5, with D perhaps being TRBD1 or TRBD2 (5 bases each). This CDR3 has 13 residues. Between the trimmed V and J ends, which lost 8 bases and 4 bases, there was a span of 14 bases. Per the germline V gene, CDR1 is MDHEN and CDR2 is SYDVKM. In DNA, the CDR3 is TGTGCCAGCCTCCCGGGGCAGGGAGAGACCCAGTACTTC. It translates to CASLPGQGETQYF.

In this sample, this clonotype turned up a few times. The CDR3 loop reads CASSLRGGTYYEQYF. DNA of the CDR3: TGTGCCAGCAGTTTAAGAGGGGGGACGTACTACGAGCAGTACTTC. The rearrangement uses TRBV27 and TRBJ2-7; the D gene could be TRBD1 or TRBD2 (6 bases each). The V gene's germline CDR1 is MNHEY and CDR2 SMNVEV (reference sequence). CDR3 length: 15 residues. V shed 2 bases and J shed 3 bases, with 14 bases lying between them.